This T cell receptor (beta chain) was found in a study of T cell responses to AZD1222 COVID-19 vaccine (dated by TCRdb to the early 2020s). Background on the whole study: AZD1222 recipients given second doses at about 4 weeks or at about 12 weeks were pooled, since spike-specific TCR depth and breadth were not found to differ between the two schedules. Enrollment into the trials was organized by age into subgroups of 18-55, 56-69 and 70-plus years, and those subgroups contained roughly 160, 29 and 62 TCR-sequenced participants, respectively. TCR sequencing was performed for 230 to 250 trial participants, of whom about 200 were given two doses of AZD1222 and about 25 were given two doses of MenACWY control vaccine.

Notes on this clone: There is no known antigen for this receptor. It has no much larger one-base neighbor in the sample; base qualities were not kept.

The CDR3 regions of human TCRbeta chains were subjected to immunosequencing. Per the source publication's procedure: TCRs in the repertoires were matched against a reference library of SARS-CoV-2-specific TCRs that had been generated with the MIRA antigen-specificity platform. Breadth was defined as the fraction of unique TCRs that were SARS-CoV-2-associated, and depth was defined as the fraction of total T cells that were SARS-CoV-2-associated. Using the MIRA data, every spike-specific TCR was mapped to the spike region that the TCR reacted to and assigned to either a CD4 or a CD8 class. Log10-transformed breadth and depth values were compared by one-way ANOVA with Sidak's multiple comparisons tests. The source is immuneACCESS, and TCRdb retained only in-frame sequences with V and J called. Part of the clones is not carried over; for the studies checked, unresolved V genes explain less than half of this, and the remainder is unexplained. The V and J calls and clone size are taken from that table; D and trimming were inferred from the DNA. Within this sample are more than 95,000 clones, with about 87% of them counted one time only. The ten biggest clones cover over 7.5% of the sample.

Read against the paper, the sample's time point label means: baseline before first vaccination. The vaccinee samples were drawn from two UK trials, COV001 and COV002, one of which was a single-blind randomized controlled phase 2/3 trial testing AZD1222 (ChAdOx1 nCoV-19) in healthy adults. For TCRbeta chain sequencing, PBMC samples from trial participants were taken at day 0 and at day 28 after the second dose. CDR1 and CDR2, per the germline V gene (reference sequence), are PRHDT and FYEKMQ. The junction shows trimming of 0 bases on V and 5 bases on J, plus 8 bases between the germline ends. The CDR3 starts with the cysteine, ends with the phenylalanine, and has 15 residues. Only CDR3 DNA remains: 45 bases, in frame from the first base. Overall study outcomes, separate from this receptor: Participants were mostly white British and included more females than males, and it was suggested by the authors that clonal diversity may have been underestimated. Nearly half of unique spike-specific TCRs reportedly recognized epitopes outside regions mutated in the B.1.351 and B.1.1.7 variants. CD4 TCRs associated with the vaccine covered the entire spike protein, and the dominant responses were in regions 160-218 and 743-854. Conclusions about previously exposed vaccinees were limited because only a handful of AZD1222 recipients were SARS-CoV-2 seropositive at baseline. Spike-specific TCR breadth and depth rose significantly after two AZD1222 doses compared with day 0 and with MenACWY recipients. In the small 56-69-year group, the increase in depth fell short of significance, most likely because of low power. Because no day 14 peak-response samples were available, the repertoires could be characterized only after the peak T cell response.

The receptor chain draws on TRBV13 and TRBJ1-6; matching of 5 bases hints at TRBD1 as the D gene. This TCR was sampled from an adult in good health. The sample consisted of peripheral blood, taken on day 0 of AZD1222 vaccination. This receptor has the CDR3 CASSLGGGDNSPLHF. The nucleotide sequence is TGTGCCAGCAGCTTAGGAGGAGGGGATAATTCACCCCTCCACTTT.